This TCR beta chain was sequenced for a study of blood T cell repertoires in COVID-19. Overall study: Researchers got acute and convalescent COVID-19 samples from the United States, Italy and Spain.

Living in about two dozen US areas, the participants were between about 18 and 90 years of age. Donors of Cohort 3 who recovered were those that had two negative PCRs, clearance, or symptom resolution. Generated by immunoSEQ multiplex PCR, the TCRdb table keeps only in-frame clones and is missing some. Seen here are some 300,000 clones, under 90% observed once, and the top ten hold about 1.7%. A word on this clone: Other DNA sequences of this sample code for an identical CDR3.

Germline V CDR1 and CDR2: MNHEY, SVGAGI. This CDR3 contains 13 residues. V gave up 2 bases and J gave up 4 bases, with 8 bases separating them. This rearrangement joins TRBV6-5 to TRBJ1-1; tentative D call: TRBD1 (5 bases). The TCR was taken from a middle-aged woman who had recovered from COVID-19. Sequencing input: PBMCs or T cells enriched from blood (not recorded which). CDR3 in amino acids: CASSYNRGTEAFF. The CDR3, as DNA: TGTGCCAGCAGTTACAATAGGGGCACTGAAGCTTTCTTT.